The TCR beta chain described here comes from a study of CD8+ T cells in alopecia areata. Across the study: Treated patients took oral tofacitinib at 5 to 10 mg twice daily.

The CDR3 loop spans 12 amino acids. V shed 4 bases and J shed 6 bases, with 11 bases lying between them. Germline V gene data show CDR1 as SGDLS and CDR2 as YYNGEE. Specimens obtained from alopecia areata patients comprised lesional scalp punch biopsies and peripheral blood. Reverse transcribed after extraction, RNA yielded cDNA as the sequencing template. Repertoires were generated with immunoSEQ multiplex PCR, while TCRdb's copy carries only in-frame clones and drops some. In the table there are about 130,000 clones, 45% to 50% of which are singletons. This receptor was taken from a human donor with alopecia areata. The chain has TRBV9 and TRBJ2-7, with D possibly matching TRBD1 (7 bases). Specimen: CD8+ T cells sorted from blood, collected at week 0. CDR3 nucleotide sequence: TGTGCCAGCAGCCAGGGGGGCTCCGAGCAGTACTTC. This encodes CASSQGGSEQYF.